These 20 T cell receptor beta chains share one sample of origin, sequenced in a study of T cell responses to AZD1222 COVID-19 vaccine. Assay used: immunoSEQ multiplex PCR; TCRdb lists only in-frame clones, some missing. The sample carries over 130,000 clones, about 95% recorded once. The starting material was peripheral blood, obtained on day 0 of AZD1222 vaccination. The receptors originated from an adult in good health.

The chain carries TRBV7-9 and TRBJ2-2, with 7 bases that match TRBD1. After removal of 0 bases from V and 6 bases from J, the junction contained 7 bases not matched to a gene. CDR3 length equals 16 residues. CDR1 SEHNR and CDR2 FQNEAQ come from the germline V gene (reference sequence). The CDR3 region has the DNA TGTGCCAGCAGCTTAGCGACAGGGTACGGGGCCGGGGAGCTGTTTTTT. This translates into CASSLATGYGAGELFF.

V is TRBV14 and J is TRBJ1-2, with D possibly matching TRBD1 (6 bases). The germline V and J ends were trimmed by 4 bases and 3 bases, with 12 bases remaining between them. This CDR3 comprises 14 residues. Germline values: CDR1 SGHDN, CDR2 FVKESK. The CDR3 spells CASSPVGGHYGYTF. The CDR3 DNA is TGTGCCAGCAGCCCGGTAGGGGGGCACTATGGCTACACCTTC.

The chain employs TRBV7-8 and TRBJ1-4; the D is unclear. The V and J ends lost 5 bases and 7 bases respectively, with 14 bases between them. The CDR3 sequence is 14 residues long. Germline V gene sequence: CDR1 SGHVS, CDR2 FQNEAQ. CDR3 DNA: TGTGCCAGCAGCCCCGATATCATACGTGAAAAACTGTTTTTT. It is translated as CASSPDIIREKLFF.

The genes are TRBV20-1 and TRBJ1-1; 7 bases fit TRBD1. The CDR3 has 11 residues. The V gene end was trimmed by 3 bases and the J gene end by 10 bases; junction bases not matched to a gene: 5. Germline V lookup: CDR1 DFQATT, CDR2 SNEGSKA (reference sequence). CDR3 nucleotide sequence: TGCAGTGCTAGGAGGACAGGAGCAGCTTTCTTT. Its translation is CSARRTGAAFF.

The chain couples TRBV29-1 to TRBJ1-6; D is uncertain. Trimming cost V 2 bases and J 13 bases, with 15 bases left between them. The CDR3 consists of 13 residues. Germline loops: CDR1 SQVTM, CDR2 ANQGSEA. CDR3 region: CSVERLAGGPLHF. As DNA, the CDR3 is TGCAGCGTTGAACGTCTGGCGGGAGGGCCCCTCCACTTT. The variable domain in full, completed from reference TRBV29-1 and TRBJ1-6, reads SAVISQKPSRDICQRGTSLTIQCQVDSQVTMMFWYRQQPGQSLTLIATANQGSEATYESGFVIDKFPISRPNLTFSTLTVSNMSPEDSSIYLCSVERLAGGPLHFGNGTRLTVT.

As DNA, the CDR3 is TGTGCCAGCAGTTGGGGGAGAAGCAATCAGCCCCAGCATTTT. This encodes CASSWGRSNQPQHF. This sequence joins TRBV3-1 (or the pseudogene TRBV3-2) and TRBJ1-5, with D possibly matching TRBD1 (5 bases). This CDR3 is built from 14 residues. The V end was cut by 6 bases, the J end by 1 base, with 10 bases between. Germline V gene data show CDR1 as LGHDT and CDR2 as YNNKEL (reference sequence).

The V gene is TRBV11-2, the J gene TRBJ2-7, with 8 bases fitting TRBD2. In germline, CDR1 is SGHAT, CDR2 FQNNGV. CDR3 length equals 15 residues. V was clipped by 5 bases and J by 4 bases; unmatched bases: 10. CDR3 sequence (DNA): TGTGCCAGCAGCCCTATGCTGACTAGCGAGTACGAGCAGTACGTC. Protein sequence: CASSPMLTSEYEQYV.

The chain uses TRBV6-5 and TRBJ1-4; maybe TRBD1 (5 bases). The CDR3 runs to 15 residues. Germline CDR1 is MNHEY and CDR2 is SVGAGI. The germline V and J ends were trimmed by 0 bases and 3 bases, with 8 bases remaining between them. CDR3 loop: CASSYSGVANEKLFF. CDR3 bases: TGTGCCAGCAGTTACTCAGGGGTAGCTAATGAAAAACTGTTTTTT.

The CDR3 loop reads CASSARDFHTDTQYF. The DNA for the CDR3 is TGTGCCAGTAGTGCCCGGGACTTTCATACAGATACGCAGTATTTT. The chain couples TRBV19 to TRBJ2-3; weak D call: TRBD2 (6 bases). In germline, CDR1 is LNHDA, CDR2 SQIVND (reference sequence). V was trimmed by 5 bases and J by 3 bases, leaving 15 bases between them. The length of the CDR3 is 15 residues.

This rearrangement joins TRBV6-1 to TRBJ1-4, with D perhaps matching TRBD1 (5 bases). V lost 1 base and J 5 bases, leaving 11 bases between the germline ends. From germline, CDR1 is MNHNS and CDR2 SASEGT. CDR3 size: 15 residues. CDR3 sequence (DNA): TGTGCCAGCAGTGAAGGGAGGGAGGGGAATGAAAAACTGTTTTTT. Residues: CASSEGREGNEKLFF.

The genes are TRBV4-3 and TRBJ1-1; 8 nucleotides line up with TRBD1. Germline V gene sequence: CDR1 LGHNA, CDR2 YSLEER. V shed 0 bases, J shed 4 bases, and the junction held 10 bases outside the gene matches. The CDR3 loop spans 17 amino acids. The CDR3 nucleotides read TGCGCCAGCAGCCAAGATCGAAGCACAGGGGGTACCACTGAAGCTTTCTTT. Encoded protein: CASSQDRSTGGTTEAFF.

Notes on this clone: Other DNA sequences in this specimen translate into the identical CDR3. CDR3 sequence: CASSISQNTEAFF. Written as DNA, the CDR3 is TGTGCCAGTAGTATCTCCCAGAACACTGAAGCTTTCTTT. V and J are TRBV19 and TRBJ1-1; no definite D call. Between the trimmed V and J ends, which lost 3 bases and 1 base, there was a span of 6 bases. The length of the CDR3 is 13 residues. Germline CDR1 is LNHDA and CDR2 is SQIVND (reference sequence). Full variable domain (missing parts from reference TRBV19 and TRBJ1-1): DGGITQSPKYLFRKEGQNVTLSCEQNLNHDAMYWYRQDPGQGLRLIYYSQIVNDFQKGDIAEGYSVSREKKESFPLTVTSAQKNPTAFYLCASSISQNTEAFFGQGTRLTVV.

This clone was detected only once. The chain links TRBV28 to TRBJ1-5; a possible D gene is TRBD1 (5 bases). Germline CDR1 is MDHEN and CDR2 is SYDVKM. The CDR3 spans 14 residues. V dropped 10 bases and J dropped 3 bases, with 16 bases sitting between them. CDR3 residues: CAISWRGTNQPQHF. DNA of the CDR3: TGTGCCATTTCCTGGAGAGGGACCAATCAGCCCCAGCATTTT.

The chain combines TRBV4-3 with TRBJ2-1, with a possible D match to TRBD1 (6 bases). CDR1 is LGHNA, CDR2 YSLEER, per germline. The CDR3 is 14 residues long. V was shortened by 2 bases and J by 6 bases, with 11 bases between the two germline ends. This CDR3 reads CASSQRTTGNEQFF. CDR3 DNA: TGCGCCAGCAGCCAACGAACGACAGGCAATGAGCAGTTCTTC.

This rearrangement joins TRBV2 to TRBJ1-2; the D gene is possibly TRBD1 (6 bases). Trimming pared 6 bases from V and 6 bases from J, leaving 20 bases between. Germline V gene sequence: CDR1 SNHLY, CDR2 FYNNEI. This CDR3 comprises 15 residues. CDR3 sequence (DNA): TGTGCCAGCAGGACCGGCGGGGGCGCGATCCATGGCTACACCTTC. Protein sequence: CASRTGGGAIHGYTF. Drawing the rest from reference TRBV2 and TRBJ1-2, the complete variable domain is EPEVTQTPSHQVTQMGQEVILRCVPISNHLYFYWYRQILGQKVEFLVSFYNNEISEKSEIFDDQFSVERPDGSNFTLKIRSTKLEDSAMYFCASRTGGGAIHGYTFGSGTRLTVV.

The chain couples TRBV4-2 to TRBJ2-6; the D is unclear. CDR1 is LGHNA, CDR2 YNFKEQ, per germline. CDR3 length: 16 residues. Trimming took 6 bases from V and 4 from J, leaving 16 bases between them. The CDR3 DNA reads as TGTGCCAGCAGGTCACTTGCCGGTTCAGGGGCCAACGTCCTGACTTTC. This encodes CASRSLAGSGANVLTF.

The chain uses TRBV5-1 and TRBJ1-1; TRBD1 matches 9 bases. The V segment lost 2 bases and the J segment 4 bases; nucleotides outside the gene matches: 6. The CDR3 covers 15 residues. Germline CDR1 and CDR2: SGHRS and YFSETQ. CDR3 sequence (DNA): TGCGCCAGCAGCTTTACAGGGGGCACGGGCACTGAAGCTTTCTTT. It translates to CASSFTGGTGTEAFF.

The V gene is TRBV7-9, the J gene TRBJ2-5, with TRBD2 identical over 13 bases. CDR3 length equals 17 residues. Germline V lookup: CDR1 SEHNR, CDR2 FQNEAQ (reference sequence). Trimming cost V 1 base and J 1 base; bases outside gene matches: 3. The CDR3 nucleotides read TGTGCCAGCAGCTTAGTGGGACTAGCGGGGCCCCAAGAGACCCAGTACTTC. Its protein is CASSLVGLAGPQETQYF.

The CDR3 protein is CASTAFRDNEQFF. Written as DNA, the CDR3 is TGTGCCAGCACCGCCTTCCGGGACAATGAGCAGTTCTTC. The V call is TRBV7-2, the J call TRBJ2-1; no reliable D call. The CDR3 loop spans 13 amino acids. V was cut by 7 bases and J by 5 bases, with 12 bases left in between. From germline, CDR1 is SGHTA and CDR2 FQGNSA.

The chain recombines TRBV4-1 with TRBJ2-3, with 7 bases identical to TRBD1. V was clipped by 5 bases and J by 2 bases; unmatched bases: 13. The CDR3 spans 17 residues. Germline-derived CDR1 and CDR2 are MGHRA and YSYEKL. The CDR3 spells CASSSEVTGQYTDTQYF. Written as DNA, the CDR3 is TGCGCCAGCAGCTCCGAAGTCACGGGACAGTACACAGATACGCAGTATTTT.